The clone carrying this TCR beta chain was detected a few times. Method: immunoSEQ multiplex PCR; TCRdb's copy keeps in-frame clones and lacks some. The repertoire consists of over 150,000 clones, with 80% to 90% occurring once and the leading ten covering roughly an eighth. This sample is part of a study of blood T cell repertoires in COVID-19. V was clipped by 1 base and J by 0 bases, with 8 bases between them. The CDR3 length is 16 residues. The germline V gene encodes CDR1 SGHRS and CDR2 YFSETQ. This TCR was recovered from a human donor in a cohort sampled during active COVID-19. Source material: peripheral blood. The chain joins TRBV5-1 to TRBJ2-6; D may be TRBD1 (6 bases). This chain's CDR3 is CASSLTGSSGANVLTF. The CDR3 nucleotides read TGCGCCAGCAGCTTGACAGGGAGCTCTGGGGCCAACGTCCTGACTTTC.